Each of the 27 T cell receptor beta chains below was sequenced from the same sample in a study of beta chain features in type 1 diabetes. Expressed TCRB transcripts were sequenced after all isolated RNA was converted to cDNA. Using immunoSEQ multiplex PCR, the repertoire was profiled, and TCRdb retains in-frame clones only, with some absent. Of around 350,000 clones listed, approximately 12% are singletons. Specimen: naive CD4+ T cells from blood. The origin of the receptors is a young man in good health.

The gene calls are TRBV19 and TRBJ2-4; weak D call: TRBD2 (5 bases). The CDR3 covers 15 residues. Germline values: CDR1 LNHDA, CDR2 SQIVND (reference sequence). V was clipped by 5 bases and J by 0 bases, with 11 bases between them. CDR3 protein: CASSLGGLAKNIQYF. Here the CDR3 DNA reads TGTGCCAGTAGTCTGGGTGGACTAGCCAAAAACATTCAGTACTTC.

This clone has more than one count but fewer than ten. The genes are TRBV6-6 and TRBJ1-2, with D hard to call. Germline CDR1 and CDR2: MNHNY and SVGAGI (reference sequence). The germline V and J ends were trimmed by 0 bases and 4 bases, with 15 bases remaining between them. The CDR3 totals 16 residues. The CDR3 sequence is CASSYSRASAGYGYTF. In DNA, the CDR3 is TGTGCCAGCAGTTACTCGCGGGCCTCGGCGGGCTATGGCTACACCTTC.

This clone was counted a few times. The chain couples TRBV4-3 to TRBJ2-3; 13 bases line up with TRBD2. Germline V gene sequence: CDR1 LGHNA, CDR2 YSLEER. This CDR3 spans 18 amino acids. Trimming took 0 bases from V and 3 from J; bases not matched to a gene: 6. In DNA form, the CDR3 reads TGCGCCAGCAGCCAAGAGTCACTAGCGGGGGGGCCGACAGATACGCAGTATTTT. Protein sequence: CASSQESLAGGPTDTQYF.

The chain has TRBV5-4 and TRBJ2-7, with D maybe TRBD1 (5 bases). CDR1 SGHNT and CDR2 YYREEE come from the germline V gene (reference sequence). CDR3 length: 13 amino acids. Deletions cut 0 bases from V and 3 bases from J, with 7 bases between. In nucleotides, the CDR3 is TGTGCCAGCAGCTTGGAGGGGATCTACGAGCAGTACTTC. Protein sequence: CASSLEGIYEQYF.

The chain links TRBV29-1 to TRBJ1-1; D not resolved. The V gene lost 2 bases and the J gene lost 4 bases, with 14 bases spanning the gap. The CDR3 is made up of 14 amino acids. Looked up from germline, CDR1 is SQVTM and CDR2 is ANQGSEA. CDR3 in DNA: TGCAGCGTTGAACCTCGGGTCAGTTTCACTGAAGCTTTCTTT. Translation: CSVEPRVSFTEAFF.

The rearrangement links TRBV30 to TRBJ2-6; 8 bases line up with TRBD1. The ends lost 0 bases at V and 0 bases at J; junction bases unmatched: 7. CDR3 size: 18 residues. Germline lookup yields CDR1 GTSNPN and CDR2 SVGIG (reference sequence). The CDR3 spells CAWSVRDRSFSGANVLTF. CDR3 nucleotides: TGTGCCTGGAGTGTAAGGGACAGGTCTTTCTCTGGGGCCAACGTCCTGACTTTC.

This clone has just a few counts. This rearrangement joins TRBV5-1 to TRBJ1-2, with D unclear. The CDR3 spans 14 residues. Germline V gene lookup returns CDR1 SGHRS and CDR2 YFSETQ. The V gene lost 4 bases and the J gene lost 1 base, with 11 bases spanning the gap. CDR3 nucleotide sequence: TGCGCCAGCAGCCCATCGGTCCTTAACTATGGCTACACCTTC. Its protein product is CASSPSVLNYGYTF.

The J gene is TRBJ2-1, the V gene TRBV5-1, with TRBD2 matching over 15 bases. Looked up from germline, CDR1 is SGHRS and CDR2 is YFSETQ. With 1 base clipped from V and 6 bases from J, the junction kept 8 bases outside the gene matches. The CDR3 is 18 residues long. The CDR3 DNA sequence: TGCGCCAGCAGCTTGAGTCTCAGGACTAGCGGGGGGGGCAATGAGCAGTTCTTC. Its translation: CASSLSLRTSGGGNEQFF.

The chain links TRBV18 to TRBJ2-7, with 11 bases lining up with TRBD1. The V gene end was trimmed by 3 bases and the J gene end by 7 bases; junction bases not matched to a gene: 2. Germline V CDR1 and CDR2: KGHSH, LQKENI. The CDR3 runs 13 residues. The CDR3 DNA reads TGTGCCAGCTCACCGGACAGGGGGCGGGAGCAGTACTTC. This encodes CASSPDRGREQYF.

This clone was recorded only once. J is TRBJ2-7 and V is TRBV7-9; 9 positions match TRBD2. Germline V gene data show CDR1 as SEHNR and CDR2 as FQNEAQ (reference sequence). This CDR3 spans 19 amino acids. With V trimmed by 1 base and J by 0 bases, 13 bases remained unmatched. The CDR3 region is CASSLEGHWSSGSSYEQYF. The CDR3 DNA is TGTGCCAGCAGCTTAGAGGGCCATTGGAGTAGCGGGAGCTCCTACGAGCAGTACTTC.

The J gene is TRBJ2-7, the V gene TRBV28; 9 nucleotides match TRBD1. This CDR3 spans 14 amino acids. V lost 5 bases, J lost 4 bases, and 6 bases stayed unmatched. Per the germline V gene, CDR1 is MDHEN and CDR2 is SYDVKM. CDR3 in DNA: TGTGCCAGCAGTCGAGGGACAGGGAAATACGAGCAGTACTTC. It encodes CASSRGTGKYEQYF.

A few counts support this clone. Additional DNA sequences in this sample encode the identical CDR3. V is TRBV5-1 and J is TRBJ2-2, with TRBD1 matching 9 bases. Germline-derived CDR1 and CDR2 are SGHRS and YFSETQ. After removal of 4 bases from V and 3 bases from J, the junction contained 1 base not matched to a gene. The CDR3 runs to 14 residues. The CDR3 sequence: CASSRTGDTGELFF. CDR3 in DNA: TGCGCCAGCAGCAGGACAGGGGACACCGGGGAGCTGTTTTTT.

V gene TRBV9 combines with J gene TRBJ2-7; D is undetermined. Trimming left V 0 bases short and J 4 bases short, with 11 bases between. Per germline, CDR1 SGDLS and CDR2 YYNGEE. This CDR3 comprises 14 residues. CDR3 coding DNA: TGTGCCAGCAGCGTAGAGGTGGGCCCATACGAGCAGTACTTC. Protein sequence: CASSVEVGPYEQYF.

This clone has a handful of counts. The J gene is TRBJ2-7, the V gene TRBV7-2; 15 bases fit TRBD2. CDR1 is SGHTA and CDR2 is FQGNSA in the germline V gene. V lost 3 bases, J lost 7 bases, and 4 bases stayed unmatched. The CDR3 is 15 amino acids. CDR3 DNA: TGTGCCAGCAGCTTTGGACTAGCGGGGGGGCAAGAGCAGTACTTC. Its protein product is CASSFGLAGGQEQYF.

The sample holds a few counts of this clone. The CDR3 sequence is CASSLGTGLFQETQYF. The CDR3, as DNA: TGTGCCAGCAGCCTGGGGACAGGCCTCTTCCAAGAGACCCAGTACTTC. The chain links TRBV7-9 to TRBJ2-5; TRBD1 matches 8 bases. CDR1 and CDR2 (germline): SEHNR, FQNEAQ (reference sequence). The length of the CDR3 is 16 residues. V shed 5 bases and J 1 base; nucleotides not matched to a gene: 9. Looking up the rest from reference TRBV7-9 and TRBJ2-5 gives the full variable domain: DTGVSQNPRHKITKRGQNVTFRCDPISEHNRLYWYRQTLGQGPEFLTYFQNEAQLEKSRLLSDRFSAERPKGSFSTLEIQRTEQGDSAMYLCASSLGTGLFQETQYFGPGTRLLVL.

The gene calls are TRBV4-3 and TRBJ1-6, with D tentatively TRBD1 (6 bases). V was trimmed by 0 bases and J by 8 bases, leaving 11 bases between them. Germline V gene data show CDR1 as LGHNA and CDR2 as YSLEER. The CDR3 extends over 15 amino acids. The CDR3 reads CASSQDLQGYSPLHF. Here the CDR3 DNA reads TGCGCCAGCAGCCAAGATTTACAGGGATATTCACCCCTCCACTTT.

This sequence joins TRBV18 and TRBJ2-5; tentative D call: TRBD2 (6 bases). The CDR3 spans 13 residues. CDR1 is KGHSH and CDR2 is LQKENI in the germline V gene. V was shortened by 4 bases and J by 5 bases, with 11 bases between the two germline ends. The DNA of the CDR3 is TGTGCCAGCTCACTAACCGCGGGGGAGACCCAGTACTTC. It translates to CASSLTAGETQYF. Full variable domain (rest looked up from reference TRBV18 and TRBJ2-5): NAGVMQNPRHLVRRRGQEARLRCSPMKGHSHVYWYRQLPEEGLKFMVYLQKENIIDESGMPKERFSAEFPKEGPSILRIQQVVRGDSAAYFCASSLTAGETQYFGPGTRLLVL.

This clone was seen a few times. The chain uses TRBV7-2 and TRBJ1-4, with TRBD1 identical over 10 bases. J was trimmed by 6 bases and V by 1 base; bases with no gene match: 5. Germline CDR1 and CDR2: SGHTA and FQGNSA. The CDR3 sequence is 16 residues long. The CDR3 DNA reads as TGTGCCAGCAGCTTAGGCGGTGGACAGGGGGATGAAAAACTGTTTTTT. This gives the protein CASSLGGGQGDEKLFF.

The chain uses TRBV11-2 and TRBJ2-1, with 13 bases identical to TRBD2. Per the germline V gene, CDR1 is SGHAT and CDR2 is FQNNGV. The trim removed 2 bases at V and 7 bases at J, leaving 2 bases unmatched. The CDR3 loop spans 15 amino acids. The CDR3 spells CASSLRLAGGNEQFF. The CDR3 DNA sequence: TGTGCCAGCAGCTTACGACTAGCGGGGGGAAATGAGCAGTTCTTC.

DNA for the CDR3: TGTGCCAGCAGCCAAGATAGTGCGATCAATCAGCCCCAGCATTTT. As protein: CASSQDSAINQPQHF. This chain links TRBV4-2 with TRBJ1-5; no clear D. In germline, CDR1 is LGHNA, CDR2 YNFKEQ. V lost 0 bases and J 3 bases, leaving 9 bases between the germline ends. CDR3 length: 15 residues.

J is TRBJ1-4 and V is TRBV18; 10 nucleotides agree with TRBD1. This CDR3 has 14 residues. V shed 8 bases and J 8 bases; nucleotides not matched to a gene: 8. Germline V gene data show CDR1 as KGHSH and CDR2 as LQKENI. CDR3 sequence reads: CASRSGTGDEKLFF. CDR3 nucleotides: TGTGCCAGCCGATCCGGGACAGGGGACGAAAAACTGTTTTTT.

This clone was counted only a few times. J is TRBJ2-2 and V is TRBV5-1; TRBD1 matches at 10 bases. In germline, CDR1 is SGHRS, CDR2 YFSETQ. CDR3 length: 15 residues. The V and J ends lost 4 bases and 6 bases, in that order; junction bases with no gene match: 6. The CDR3: CASSPRTGGAGELFF. The CDR3 coding sequence is TGCGCCAGCAGCCCCAGGACAGGGGGAGCCGGGGAGCTGTTTTTT.

This clone was seen only a few times. The V gene is TRBV19, the J gene TRBJ2-7; no definite D call. Looked up from germline, CDR1 is LNHDA and CDR2 is SQIVND (reference sequence). Trimming removed 4 bases at V and 7 bases at J, with 11 bases between. The CDR3 sequence is 12 residues long. In DNA form, the CDR3 reads TGTGCCAGTAGTAACTCTCCAAGAGAGCAGTACTTC. Its translation: CASSNSPREQYF.

The V and J genes are TRBV27 and TRBJ2-3; the match to TRBD2 covers 11 bases. Trimming removed 0 bases from V and 4 bases from J; junction bases left unmatched: 9. This CDR3 region has 18 residues. Germline assignment: CDR1 MNHEY and CDR2 SMNVEV (reference sequence). The CDR3 DNA is TGTGCCAGCAGTTTATCCCTACTAACTAGCGGGAGTGCAGATACGCAGTATTTT. It yields the protein CASSLSLLTSGSADTQYF.

The sample holds a few counts of this clone. The V and J genes are TRBV29-1 and TRBJ2-5; TRBD2 aligns across 14 bases. The CDR3 totals 15 residues. From germline, CDR1 is SQVTM and CDR2 ANQGSEA. The V segment lost 4 bases and the J segment 5 bases; nucleotides outside the gene matches: 6. The CDR3 region has the DNA TGCAGCGTTGGAACCGGGACTAGCGGGGGTGAGACCCAGTACTTC. The encoded protein is CSVGTGTSGGETQYF.

This clone appeared a few times. This sequence joins TRBV27 and TRBJ1-4; TRBD1 matches at 10 bases. Germline V lookup: CDR1 MNHEY, CDR2 SMNVEV (reference sequence). V dropped 5 bases and J dropped 8; count of bases not matched to a gene: 5. This CDR3 is 14 amino acids long. The CDR3 region is CASSVGQGYEKLFF. For the CDR3, the DNA is TGTGCCAGCAGTGTGGGACAGGGGTACGAAAAACTGTTTTTT.

In its sample, this clone was seen a few times. The DNA of the CDR3 is TGTGCCAGCAGCCAAGCGACAGATTATGGCTACACCTTC. Amino acid sequence: CASSQATDYGYTF. The chain has TRBV4-2 and TRBJ1-2; D may be TRBD1 (5 bases). The CDR3 is made up of 13 amino acids. From germline, CDR1 is LGHNA and CDR2 YNFKEQ. V lost 1 base to trimming and J lost 5 bases, with 8 bases between them.